This TCR beta chain was recorded in a study of CD4 T cells in relation to SARS-CoV-2 and coronaviruses. Across the study: The HLA restriction of the shared crossreactive spike epitopes was mapped.

Study-wide points: No donor gave both pre-pandemic and post-infection samples. The assay detects memory recall responses, not culture-primed primary responses.

Sequenced by immunoSEQ multiplex PCR; TCRdb stores in-frame clones only, minus some. Of about 68,000 clones in the sample, approximately 95% were seen once. A remark on this clone: Its antigen is currently unknown.

Unexposed donor CD4+ T cells date from about 2011-2018, before the COVID-19 pandemic. Cryopreserved PBMCs were CD4-enriched, then split into naive and memory cells. Germline assignment: CDR1 GTSNPN and CDR2 SVGIG (reference sequence). This CDR3 region has 14 residues. The V end lost 0 bases, the J end lost 8 bases, and 13 bases lay between the germline ends. The chain joins TRBV30 to TRBJ1-4, with D unclear. The sequence was obtained from a human donor in good health. The specimen was naive CD4+ T cells from PBMCs. Described subset: naive CD4+ T cells isolated by negative enrichment. CDR3 sequence reads: CAWSVSLSAEKLFF. The CDR3 DNA follows: TGTGCCTGGAGTGTATCACTAAGTGCGGAAAAACTGTTTTTT.